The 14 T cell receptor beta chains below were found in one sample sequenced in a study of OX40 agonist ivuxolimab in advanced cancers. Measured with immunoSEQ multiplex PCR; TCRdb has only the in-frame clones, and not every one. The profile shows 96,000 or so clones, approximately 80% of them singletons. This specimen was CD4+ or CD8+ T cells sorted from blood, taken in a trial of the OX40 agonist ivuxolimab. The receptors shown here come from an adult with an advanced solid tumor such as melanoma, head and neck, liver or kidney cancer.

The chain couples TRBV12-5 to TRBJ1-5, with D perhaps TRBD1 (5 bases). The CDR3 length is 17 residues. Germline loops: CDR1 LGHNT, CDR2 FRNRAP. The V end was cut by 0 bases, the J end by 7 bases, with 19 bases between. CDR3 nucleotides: TGTGCTAGTGGTTTGGTGCCCGGGACGGCGGAGGAACAGCCCCAGCATTTT. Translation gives CASGLVPGTAEEQPQHF.

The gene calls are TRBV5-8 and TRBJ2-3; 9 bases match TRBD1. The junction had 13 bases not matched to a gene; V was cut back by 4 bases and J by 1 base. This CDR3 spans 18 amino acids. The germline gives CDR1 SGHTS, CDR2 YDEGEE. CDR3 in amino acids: CASSPEGWDRARTDTQYF. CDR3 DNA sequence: TGTGCCAGCAGCCCTGAAGGCTGGGACAGGGCCCGCACAGATACGCAGTATTTT.

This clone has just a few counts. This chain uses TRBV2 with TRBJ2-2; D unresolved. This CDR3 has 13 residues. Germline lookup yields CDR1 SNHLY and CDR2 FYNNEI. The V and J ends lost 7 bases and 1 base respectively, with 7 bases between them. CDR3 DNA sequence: TGTGCCAGCAATGGCAGGAACACCGGGGAGCTGTTTTTT. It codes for CASNGRNTGELFF.

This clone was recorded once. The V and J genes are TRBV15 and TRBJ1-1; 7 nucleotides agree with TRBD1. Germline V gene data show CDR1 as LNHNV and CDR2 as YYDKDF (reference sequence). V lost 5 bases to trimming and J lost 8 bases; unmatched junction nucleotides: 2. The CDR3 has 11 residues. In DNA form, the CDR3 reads TGTGCCACCAGCGGGACAGAAGAAGCTTTCTTT. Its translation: CATSGTEEAFF.

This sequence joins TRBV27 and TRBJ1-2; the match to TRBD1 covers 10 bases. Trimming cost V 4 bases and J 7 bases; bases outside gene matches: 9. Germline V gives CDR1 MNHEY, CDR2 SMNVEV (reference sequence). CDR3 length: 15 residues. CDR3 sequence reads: CASSSAGTGVRGYTF. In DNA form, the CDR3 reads TGTGCCAGCAGTTCCGCCGGGACAGGGGTGCGTGGCTACACCTTC.

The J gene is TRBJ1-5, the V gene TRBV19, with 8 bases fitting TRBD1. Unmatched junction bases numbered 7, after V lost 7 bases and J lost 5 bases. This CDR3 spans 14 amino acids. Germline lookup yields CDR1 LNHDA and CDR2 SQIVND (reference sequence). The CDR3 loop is CASIPSGGYQPQHF. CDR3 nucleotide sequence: TGTGCCAGTATCCCTTCAGGGGGCTATCAGCCCCAGCATTTT.

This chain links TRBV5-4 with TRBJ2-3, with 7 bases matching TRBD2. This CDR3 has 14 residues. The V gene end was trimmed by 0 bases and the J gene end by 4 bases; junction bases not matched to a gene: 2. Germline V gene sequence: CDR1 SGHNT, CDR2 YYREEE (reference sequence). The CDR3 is CASSLEGRADTQYF. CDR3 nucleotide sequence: TGTGCCAGCAGCTTGGAAGGGAGGGCAGATACGCAGTATTTT.

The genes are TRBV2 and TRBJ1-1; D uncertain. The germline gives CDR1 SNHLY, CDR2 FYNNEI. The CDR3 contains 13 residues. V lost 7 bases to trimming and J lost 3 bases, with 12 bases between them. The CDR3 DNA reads TGTGCCAGCATTAGAGGGAGGGACACTGAAGCTTTCTTT. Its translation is CASIRGRDTEAFF.

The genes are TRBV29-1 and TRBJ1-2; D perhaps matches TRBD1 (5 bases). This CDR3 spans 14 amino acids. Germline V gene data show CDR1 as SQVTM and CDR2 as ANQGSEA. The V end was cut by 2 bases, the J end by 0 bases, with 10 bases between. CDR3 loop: CSVEIETANYGYTF. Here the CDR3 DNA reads TGCAGCGTTGAAATTGAGACAGCTAACTATGGCTACACCTTC.

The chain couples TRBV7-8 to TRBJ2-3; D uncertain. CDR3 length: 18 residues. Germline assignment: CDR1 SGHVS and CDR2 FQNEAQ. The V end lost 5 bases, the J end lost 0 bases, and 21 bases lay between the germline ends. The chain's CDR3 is CASSLYVRTPTSTDTQYF. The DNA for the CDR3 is TGTGCCAGCAGCCTATATGTAAGGACCCCTACTAGCACAGATACGCAGTATTTT.

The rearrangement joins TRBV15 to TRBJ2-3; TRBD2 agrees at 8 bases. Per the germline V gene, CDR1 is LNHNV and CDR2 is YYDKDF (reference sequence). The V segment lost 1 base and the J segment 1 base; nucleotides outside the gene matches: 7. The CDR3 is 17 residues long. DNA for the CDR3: TGTGCCACCAGCAGAGGAGCGGGAGAATCCGGCACAGATACGCAGTATTTT. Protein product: CATSRGAGESGTDTQYF.

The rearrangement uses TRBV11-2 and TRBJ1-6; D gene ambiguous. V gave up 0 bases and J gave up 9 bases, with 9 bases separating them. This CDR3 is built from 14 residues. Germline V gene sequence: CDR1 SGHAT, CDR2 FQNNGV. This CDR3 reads CASSLDQRFSPLHF. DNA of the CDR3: TGTGCCAGCAGCTTAGATCAGCGATTTTCACCCCTCCACTTT.

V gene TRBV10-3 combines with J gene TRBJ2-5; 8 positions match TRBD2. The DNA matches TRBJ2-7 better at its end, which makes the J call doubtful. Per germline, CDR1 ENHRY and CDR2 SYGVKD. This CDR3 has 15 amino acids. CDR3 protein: CAISEAAGASYEQYF. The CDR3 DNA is TGTGCCATCAGTGAGGCAGCGGGGGCGTCCTACGAGCAGTACTTC.

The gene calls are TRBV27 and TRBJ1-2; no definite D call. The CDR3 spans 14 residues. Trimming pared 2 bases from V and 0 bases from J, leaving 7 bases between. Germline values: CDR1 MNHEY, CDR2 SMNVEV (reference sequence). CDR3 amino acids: CASSLRQTNYGYTF. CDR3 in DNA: TGTGCCAGCAGTTTAAGGCAGACTAACTATGGCTACACCTTC.